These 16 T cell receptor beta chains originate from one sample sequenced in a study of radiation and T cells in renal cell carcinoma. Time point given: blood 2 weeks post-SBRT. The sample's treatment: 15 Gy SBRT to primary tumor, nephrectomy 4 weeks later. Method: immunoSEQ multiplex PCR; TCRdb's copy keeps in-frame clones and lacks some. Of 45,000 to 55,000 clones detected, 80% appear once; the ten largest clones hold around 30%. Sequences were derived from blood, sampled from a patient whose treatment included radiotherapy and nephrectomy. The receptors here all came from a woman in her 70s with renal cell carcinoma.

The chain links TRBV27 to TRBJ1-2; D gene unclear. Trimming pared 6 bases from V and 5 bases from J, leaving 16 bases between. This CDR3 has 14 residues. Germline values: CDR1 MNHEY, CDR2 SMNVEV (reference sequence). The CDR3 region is CASRREGSYYGYTF. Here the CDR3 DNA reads TGTGCCAGCAGAAGGGAGGGTTCATATTATGGCTACACCTTC.

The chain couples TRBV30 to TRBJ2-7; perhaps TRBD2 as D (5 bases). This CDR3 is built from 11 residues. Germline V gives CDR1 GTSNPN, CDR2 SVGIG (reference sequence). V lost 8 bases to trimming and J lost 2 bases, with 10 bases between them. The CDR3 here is CAGGLTYEQYF. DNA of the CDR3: TGTGCCGGAGGACTTACCTACGAGCAGTACTTC. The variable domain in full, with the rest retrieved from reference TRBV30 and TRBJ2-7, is SQTIHQWPATLVQPVGSPLSLECTVEGTSNPNLYWYRQAAGRGLQLLFYSVGIGQISSEVPQNLSASRPQDRQFILSSKKLLLSDSGFYLCAGGLTYEQYFGPGTRLTVT.

DNA for the CDR3: TGTGCCAGCAGCTTATACCTAGGGCCGTCTCTCAATGAGCAGTTCTTC. Residues: CASSLYLGPSLNEQFF. This rearrangement joins TRBV13 to TRBJ2-1; D ambiguous. This CDR3 has 16 amino acids. V lost 2 bases and J lost 6, with 17 bases in between. Germline V gene lookup returns CDR1 PRHDT and CDR2 FYEKMQ (reference sequence).

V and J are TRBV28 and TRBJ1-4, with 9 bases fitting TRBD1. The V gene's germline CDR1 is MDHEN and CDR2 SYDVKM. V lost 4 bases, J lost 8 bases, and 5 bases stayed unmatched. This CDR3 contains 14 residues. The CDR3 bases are TGTGCCAGCAGTTCGACAGGGGGGGAAGAAAAACTGTTTTTT. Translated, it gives CASSSTGGEEKLFF.

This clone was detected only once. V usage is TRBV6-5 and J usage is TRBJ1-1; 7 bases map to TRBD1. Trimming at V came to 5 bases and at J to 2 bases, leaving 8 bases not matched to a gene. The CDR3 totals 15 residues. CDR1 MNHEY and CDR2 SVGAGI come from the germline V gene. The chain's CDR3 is CASSTDRALNTEAFF. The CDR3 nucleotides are TGTGCCAGCAGTACCGACAGGGCCCTAAACACTGAAGCTTTCTTT.

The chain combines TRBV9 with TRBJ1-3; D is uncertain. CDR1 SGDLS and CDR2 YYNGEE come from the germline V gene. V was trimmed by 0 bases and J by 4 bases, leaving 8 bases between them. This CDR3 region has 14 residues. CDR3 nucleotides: TGTGCCAGCAGCGTAGACGATGGGGGAAACACCATATATTTT. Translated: CASSVDDGGNTIYF. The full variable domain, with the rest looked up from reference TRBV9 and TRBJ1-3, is DSGVTQTPKHLITATGQRVTLRCSPRSGDLSVYWYQQSLDQGLQFLIQYYNGEERAKGNILERFSAQQFPDLHSELNLSSLELGDSALYFCASSVDDGGNTIYFGEGSWLTVV.

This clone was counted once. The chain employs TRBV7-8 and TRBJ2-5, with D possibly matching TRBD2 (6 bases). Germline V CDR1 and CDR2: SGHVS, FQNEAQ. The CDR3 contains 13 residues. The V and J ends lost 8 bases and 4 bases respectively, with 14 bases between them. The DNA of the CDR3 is TGTGCCAGCGTCTCAACGGGAGCAGAGACCCAGTACTTC. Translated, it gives CASVSTGAETQYF.

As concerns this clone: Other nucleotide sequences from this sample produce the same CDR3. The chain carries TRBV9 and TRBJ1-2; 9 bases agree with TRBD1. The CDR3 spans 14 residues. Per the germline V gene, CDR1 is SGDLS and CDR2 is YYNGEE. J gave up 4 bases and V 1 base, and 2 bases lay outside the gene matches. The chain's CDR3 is CASSVTGGPYGYTF. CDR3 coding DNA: TGTGCCAGCAGCGTAACAGGGGGCCCCTATGGCTACACCTTC.

The CDR3 region is CSVLSLLQETQYF. DNA of the CDR3: TGCAGCGTTCTTAGTCTCCTCCAAGAGACCCAGTACTTC. The chain is built from TRBV29-1 and TRBJ2-5; D remains unclear. Germline values: CDR1 SQVTM, CDR2 ANQGSEA. This CDR3 has 13 amino acids. V was pared by 5 bases and J by 1 base, with 11 bases between.

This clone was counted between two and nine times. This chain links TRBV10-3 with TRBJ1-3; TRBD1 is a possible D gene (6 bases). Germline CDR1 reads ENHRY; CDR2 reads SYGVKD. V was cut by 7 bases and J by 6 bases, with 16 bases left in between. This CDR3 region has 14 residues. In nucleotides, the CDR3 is TGTGCCATCAAGGAGGGGGAGGTAGAAAACACCATATATTTT. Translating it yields CAIKEGEVENTIYF.

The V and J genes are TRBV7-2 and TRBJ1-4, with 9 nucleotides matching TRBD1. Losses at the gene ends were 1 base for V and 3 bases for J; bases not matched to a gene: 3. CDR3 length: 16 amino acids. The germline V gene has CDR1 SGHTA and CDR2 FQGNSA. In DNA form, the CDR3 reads TGTGCCAGCAGCTTAGTTTGGGACAGGGCTAATGAAAAACTGTTTTTT. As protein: CASSLVWDRANEKLFF. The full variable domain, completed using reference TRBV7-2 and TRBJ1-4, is GAGVSQSPSNKVTEKGKDVELRCDPISGHTALYWYRQSLGQGLEFLIYFQGNSAPDKSGLPSDRFSAERTGGSVSTLTIQRTQQEDSAVYLCASSLVWDRANEKLFFGSGTQLSVL.

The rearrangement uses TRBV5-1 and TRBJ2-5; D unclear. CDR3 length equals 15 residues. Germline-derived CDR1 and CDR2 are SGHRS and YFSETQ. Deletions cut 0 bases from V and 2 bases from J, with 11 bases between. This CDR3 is CASSLGGGGQETQYF. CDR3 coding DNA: TGCGCCAGCAGCTTGGGGGGTGGTGGGCAAGAGACCCAGTACTTC.

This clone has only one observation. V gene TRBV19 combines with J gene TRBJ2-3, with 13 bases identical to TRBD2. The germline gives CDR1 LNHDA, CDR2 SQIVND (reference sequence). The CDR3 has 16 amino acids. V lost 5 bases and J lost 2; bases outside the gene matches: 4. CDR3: CASSSGLAGPTDTQYF. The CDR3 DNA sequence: TGTGCCAGTAGTTCGGGACTAGCGGGACCCACAGATACGCAGTATTTT.

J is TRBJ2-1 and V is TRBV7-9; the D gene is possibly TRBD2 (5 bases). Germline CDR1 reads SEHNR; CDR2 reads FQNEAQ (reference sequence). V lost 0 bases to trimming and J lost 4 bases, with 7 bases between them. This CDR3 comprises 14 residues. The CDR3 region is CASSLAGEYNEQFF. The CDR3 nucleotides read TGTGCCAGCAGCTTAGCGGGAGAATACAATGAGCAGTTCTTC.

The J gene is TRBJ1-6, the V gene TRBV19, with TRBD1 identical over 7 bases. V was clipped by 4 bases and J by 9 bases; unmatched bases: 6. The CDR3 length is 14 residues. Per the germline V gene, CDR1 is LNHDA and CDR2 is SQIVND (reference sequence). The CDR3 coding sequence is TGTGCCAGTAGTAGGACAGGAGATAGTTCACCCCTCCACTTT. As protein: CASSRTGDSSPLHF. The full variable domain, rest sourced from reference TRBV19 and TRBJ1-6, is DGGITQSPKYLFRKEGQNVTLSCEQNLNHDAMYWYRQDPGQGLRLIYYSQIVNDFQKGDIAEGYSVSREKKESFPLTVTSAQKNPTAFYLCASSRTGDSSPLHFGNGTRLTVT.

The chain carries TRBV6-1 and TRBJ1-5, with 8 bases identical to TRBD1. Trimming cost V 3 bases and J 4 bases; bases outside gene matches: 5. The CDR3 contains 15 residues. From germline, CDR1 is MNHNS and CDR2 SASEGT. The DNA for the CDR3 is TGTGCCAGCAGTGACATGACAGGGGCTAATCAGCCCCAGCATTTT. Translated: CASSDMTGANQPQHF.